The 28 T cell receptor beta chains below were found in one sample sequenced in a study of blood T cell repertoires in COVID-19. The protocol was immunoSEQ multiplex PCR, while the TCRdb copy is restricted to in-frame clones and leaves out a portion. The repertoire includes 330,000 or so clones, about 90% of them detected once, and almost 3% sits in the top ten. Source material: PBMCs or T cells enriched from blood (not recorded which). Receptor source: a woman in her 30s who had recovered from COVID-19.

The chain joins TRBV28 to TRBJ2-7, with 8 bases lining up with TRBD1. The CDR3 has 15 residues. Germline V gene lookup returns CDR1 MDHEN and CDR2 SYDVKM. The trim removed 4 bases at V and 2 bases at J, leaving 7 bases unmatched. In DNA, the CDR3 is TGTGCCAGCAGTTCCCAGGGGGCTCTAGCCTACGAGCAGTACTTC. Translation: CASSSQGALAYEQYF.

This clone was found once. The chain employs TRBV30 and TRBJ2-3, with 9 positions matching TRBD2. The V and J ends lost 0 bases and 1 base, in that order; junction bases with no gene match: 5. The CDR3 spans 16 residues. Germline V gene sequence: CDR1 GTSNPN, CDR2 SVGIG (reference sequence). CDR3 sequence reads: CAWSVLASGGTDTQYF. CDR3 DNA sequence: TGTGCCTGGAGTGTATTGGCTAGCGGGGGCACAGATACGCAGTATTTT.

V is TRBV5-1 and J is TRBJ1-1; D call uncertain. Germline assignment: CDR1 SGHRS and CDR2 YFSETQ. V was trimmed by 4 bases and J by 3 bases, leaving 13 bases between them. CDR3 size: 14 residues. In nucleotides, the CDR3 is TGCGCCAGCAGCCCATTTCCTCCGGACACTGAAGCTTTCTTT. Protein product: CASSPFPPDTEAFF.

This chain connects TRBV19 to TRBJ1-1, with 7 bases identical to TRBD1. CDR1 is LNHDA and CDR2 is SQIVND in the germline V gene (reference sequence). This CDR3 has 14 residues. Trimming cost V 6 bases and J 6 bases; bases outside gene matches: 10. The CDR3 sequence is CASSLLTGPPEAFF. The CDR3 DNA reads as TGTGCCAGTAGCCTCCTGACAGGGCCCCCTGAAGCTTTCTTT. Filled out from reference TRBV19 and TRBJ1-1, the complete variable domain reads DGGITQSPKYLFRKEGQNVTLSCEQNLNHDAMYWYRQDPGQGLRLIYYSQIVNDFQKGDIAEGYSVSREKKESFPLTVTSAQKNPTAFYLCASSLLTGPPEAFFGQGTRLTVV.

The chain couples TRBV7-9 to TRBJ1-2, with a tentative D call TRBD1 (5 bases). Germline V lookup: CDR1 SEHNR, CDR2 FQNEAQ (reference sequence). Trimming shortened V by 1 base and J by 2 bases, and 11 bases separated the two germline ends. CDR3 size: 15 residues. The CDR3 loop is CASSLDQGPNYGYTF. CDR3 nucleotides: TGTGCCAGCAGCTTAGACCAGGGCCCAAACTATGGCTACACCTTC.

The V gene is TRBV7-8, the J gene TRBJ2-1, with 10 bases lining up with TRBD1. V gave up 6 bases and J gave up 4 bases; unmatched junction bases: 6. Germline V gives CDR1 SGHVS, CDR2 FQNEAQ. The length of the CDR3 is 15 residues. CDR3 protein: CASSQTGQGYNEQFF. CDR3 sequence (DNA): TGTGCCAGCAGTCAAACGGGACAGGGGTACAATGAGCAGTTCTTC.

The chain combines TRBV6-4 with TRBJ2-2; perhaps TRBD1 as D (5 bases). The germline V and J ends were trimmed by 4 bases and 4 bases, with 10 bases remaining between them. The CDR3 consists of 14 residues. CDR1 is MRHNA and CDR2 is SNTAGT in the germline V gene. CDR3 DNA: TGTGCCAGCAGTGTTCAGGGAACCACCGGGGAGCTGTTTTTT. Its translation: CASSVQGTTGELFF.

The chain links TRBV3-1 (or the pseudogene TRBV3-2) to TRBJ1-4; 7 nucleotides align to TRBD1. Germline V gene sequence: CDR1 LGHDT, CDR2 YNNKEL (reference sequence). This CDR3 contains 15 residues. The trim removed 4 bases at V and 5 bases at J, leaving 7 bases unmatched. The CDR3 nucleotides are TGTGCCAGCAGCCCCTGGGACAGCCAGAATGAAAAACTGTTTTTT. It translates to CASSPWDSQNEKLFF.

Here the CDR3 DNA reads TGCGCCAGCAGCTTGGAAGCAGGGAACTATGGCTACACCTTC. Its translation is CASSLEAGNYGYTF. The rearrangement joins TRBV5-1 to TRBJ1-2; tentatively, D is TRBD1 (5 bases). The CDR3 is 14 residues long. Germline values: CDR1 SGHRS, CDR2 YFSETQ. Trimming pared 0 bases from V and 2 bases from J, leaving 8 bases between.

The CDR3 loop is CASSWLAGEAADTQYF. The CDR3 coding sequence is TGTGCCAGCAGTTGGCTGGCGGGAGAGGCGGCAGATACGCAGTATTTT. The rearrangement joins TRBV28 to TRBJ2-3, with 7 bases fitting TRBD2. Germline CDR1 and CDR2: MDHEN and SYDVKM. The trim removed 4 bases at V and 4 bases at J, leaving 11 bases unmatched. The CDR3 spans 16 residues. Based on the CDR3 plus reference TRBV28 and TRBJ2-3, the full variable domain is DVKVTQSSRYLVKRTGEKVFLECVQDMDHENMFWYRQDPGLGLRLIYFSYDVKMKEKGDIPEGYSVSREKKERFSLILESASTNQTSMYLCASSWLAGEAADTQYFGPGTRLTVL.

The chain joins TRBV4-1 to TRBJ2-1; tentatively, D is TRBD2 (6 bases). Germline values: CDR1 MGHRA, CDR2 YSYEKL. The CDR3 runs 14 residues. V lost 4 bases and J 9 bases, leaving 16 bases between the germline ends. CDR3 coding DNA: TGCGCCAGCAGCCCCACCGGCGGGGCCGGTGAGCAGTTCTTC. It encodes CASSPTGGAGEQFF.

The chain links TRBV5-6 to TRBJ2-7; a weak D match, TRBD1 (5 bases). Trimming removed 0 bases at V and 5 bases at J, with 18 bases between. The CDR3 runs 16 residues. CDR1 and CDR2 from the germline V gene are SGHDT and YYEEEE. The CDR3 is CASSLATQGGTHEQYF. The CDR3 DNA reads as TGTGCCAGCAGCTTGGCCACTCAGGGTGGTACTCACGAGCAGTACTTC.

The rearrangement joins TRBV28 to TRBJ1-2; D uncertain. Germline V lookup: CDR1 MDHEN, CDR2 SYDVKM. The length of the CDR3 is 15 residues. The V and J ends lost 6 bases and 0 bases respectively, with 14 bases between them. In DNA, the CDR3 is TGTGCCAGCAGCCTAGCGGGCTTAGCTAACTATGGCTACACCTTC. It translates to CASSLAGLANYGYTF.

This chain joins TRBV11-2 and TRBJ2-3, with 10 bases fitting TRBD2. After removal of 4 bases from V and 8 bases from J, the junction contained 9 bases not matched to a gene. This CDR3 is 15 amino acids long. Germline V gene data show CDR1 as SGHAT and CDR2 as FQNNGV. The CDR3 reads CASSSSGGAGGTQYF. The CDR3 nucleotides read TGTGCCAGCAGCTCCAGCGGGGGGGCAGGAGGTACGCAGTATTTT.

The chain couples TRBV7-6 to TRBJ1-3; tentative D call: TRBD1 (6 bases). V gave up 6 bases and J gave up 0 bases, with 15 bases separating them. The CDR3 has 16 amino acids. Germline CDR1 and CDR2: SGHVS and FNYEAQ. The CDR3 here is CASRGGQSSSGNTIYF. In nucleotides, the CDR3 is TGTGCCAGCAGGGGTGGACAGTCCTCCTCTGGAAACACCATATATTTT. Together with reference TRBV7-6 and TRBJ1-3, the CDR3 gives the full variable domain: GAGVSQSPRYKVTKRGQDVALRCDPISGHVSLYWYRQALGQGPEFLTYFNYEAQQDKSGLPNDRFSAERPEGSISTLTIQRTEQRDSAMYRCASRGGQSSSGNTIYFGEGSWLTVV.

The chain couples TRBV18 to TRBJ1-6; D is uncertain. Germline-derived CDR1 and CDR2 are KGHSH and LQKENI. This CDR3 is 14 amino acids long. V lost 6 bases and J lost 4, with 10 bases in between. The CDR3 loop is CASSGSGYNSPLHF. For the CDR3, the DNA is TGTGCCAGCTCGGGATCGGGGTATAATTCACCCCTCCACTTT.

The V call is TRBV13, the J call TRBJ2-2; maybe TRBD2 (5 bases). The CDR3 totals 16 residues. The V gene lost 2 bases and the J gene lost 3 bases, with 13 bases spanning the gap. Per the germline V gene, CDR1 is PRHDT and CDR2 is FYEKMQ (reference sequence). The CDR3 here is CASSLISGGYTGELFF. CDR3 nucleotide sequence: TGTGCCAGCAGCTTAATCAGTGGAGGTTACACCGGGGAGCTGTTTTTT.

DNA for the CDR3: TGTGCCAGTAGTATATCGGGGATGATCAATCAGCCCCAGCATTTT. Translation: CASSISGMINQPQHF. The chain joins TRBV19 to TRBJ1-5; D is ambiguous. CDR1 is LNHDA and CDR2 is SQIVND in the germline V gene (reference sequence). V dropped 2 bases and J dropped 3 bases, with 11 bases sitting between them. This CDR3 is built from 15 residues.

The CDR3 nucleotides read TGTGCCAGCAGCGGGGGGGGCAATCAGCCCCAGCATTTT. As protein: CASSGGGNQPQHF. The genes are TRBV12-3 or TRBV12-4 and TRBJ1-5; the D gene is possibly TRBD1 (5 bases). V dropped 6 bases and J dropped 2 bases, with 8 bases sitting between them. There are 13 residues in the CDR3.

The genes are TRBV19 and TRBJ1-2; weak D call: TRBD1 (5 bases). Germline V lookup: CDR1 LNHDA, CDR2 SQIVND (reference sequence). CDR3 length equals 13 residues. Trimming removed 3 bases at V and 6 bases at J, with 11 bases between. The CDR3 sequence is CASSMTRVNGYTF. In nucleotides, the CDR3 is TGTGCCAGTAGTATGACCAGGGTGAATGGCTACACCTTC.

The gene calls are TRBV6-5 and TRBJ1-4; a possible D gene is TRBD1 (6 bases). Germline CDR1 and CDR2: MNHEY and SVGAGI. This CDR3 comprises 14 residues. Trimming left V 6 bases short and J 8 bases short, with 16 bases between. Written as DNA, the CDR3 is TGTGCCAGCAGACCAGGGGTGTTCGGAGAAAAACTGTTTTTT. Residues: CASRPGVFGEKLFF.

The chain carries TRBV6-5 and TRBJ2-1, with TRBD1 identical over 10 bases. This CDR3 has 15 residues. CDR1 and CDR2 from the germline V gene are MNHEY and SVGAGI. After removal of 6 bases from V and 3 bases from J, the junction contained 5 bases not matched to a gene. The CDR3 coding sequence is TGTGCCAGCAGATACGGGACAGGGGTCTACAATGAGCAGTTCTTC. Its protein product is CASRYGTGVYNEQFF.

This sequence joins TRBV6-5 and TRBJ1-2, with D hard to call. The CDR3 runs to 12 residues. Trimming pared 5 bases from V and 4 bases from J, leaving 8 bases between. CDR1 is MNHEY, CDR2 SVGAGI, per germline. CDR3 protein: CASSRQSYGYTF. The CDR3 region has the DNA TGTGCCAGCAGTCGACAATCCTATGGCTACACCTTC.

The chain recombines TRBV7-9 with TRBJ1-5; 7 positions agree with TRBD1. Germline CDR1 and CDR2: SEHNR and FQNEAQ (reference sequence). V gave up 4 bases and J gave up 2 bases; unmatched junction bases: 2. The CDR3 runs to 14 residues. The CDR3 protein is CASSSQGGNQPQHF. CDR3 sequence (DNA): TGTGCCAGCAGCTCTCAGGGGGGCAATCAGCCCCAGCATTTT.

The V and J genes are TRBV7-9 and TRBJ2-2, with TRBD2 matching 8 bases. The ends lost 5 bases at V and 2 bases at J; junction bases unmatched: 7. CDR3 length equals 16 residues. From germline, CDR1 is SEHNR and CDR2 FQNEAQ (reference sequence). CDR3 in DNA: TGTGCCAGCAGCACACCGGGACTAGGCAACACCGGGGAGCTGTTTTTT. It specifies CASSTPGLGNTGELFF.

Here the CDR3 reads CASSRGGRAQYF. Written as DNA, the CDR3 is TGTGCCAGCAGCCGAGGGGGTAGGGCGCAGTATTTT. The chain links TRBV12-3 or TRBV12-4 to TRBJ2-3, with D maybe TRBD1 (6 bases). This CDR3 comprises 12 residues. V was pared by 6 bases and J by 10 bases, with 14 bases between.

In this sample, this clone turned up a few times. The V and J genes are TRBV4-1 and TRBJ1-2; no reliable D call. CDR1 MGHRA and CDR2 YSYEKL come from the germline V gene. Deletions cut 1 base from V and 0 bases from J, with 9 bases between. This CDR3 region has 15 residues. The CDR3 protein is CASSQAMGANYGYTF. CDR3 DNA sequence: TGCGCCAGCAGCCAAGCCATGGGAGCTAACTATGGCTACACCTTC.

This rearrangement joins TRBV27 to TRBJ2-7, with 8 bases matching TRBD1. The CDR3 runs to 15 residues. From germline, CDR1 is MNHEY and CDR2 SMNVEV (reference sequence). J gave up 7 bases and V 6 bases, and 14 bases lay outside the gene matches. The CDR3 nucleotides read TGTGCCAGCAGCTGGTATTCAGGGGGCTTATCGGAGCAGTACTTC. This codes for CASSWYSGGLSEQYF.